This T cell receptor beta chain was sequenced during a study of cytomegalovirus exposure and HLA in healthy donors. Study-wide results and limits: There were around 160 TCR beta chains listed as cytomegalovirus-associated. Links to common viral pathogens appeared, in a later analysis, for several of the most significant clusters.

Deletions cut 5 bases from V and 4 bases from J, with 10 bases between. The CDR3 is 13 residues long. Per germline, CDR1 SGHVS and CDR2 FQNEAQ. Vbeta (60) and Jbeta (13) primers were used in the PCR. Measured with immunoSEQ multiplex PCR; TCRdb has only the in-frame clones, and not every one. This sample has roughly 160,000 clones, with roughly 83% found just once. Of note for this clone: Its matching antigen is unknown.

As for the donors, each was a healthy bone marrow donor. V is TRBV7-8 and J is TRBJ2-3; weak D call: TRBD2 (6 bases). The sequenced sample consisted of PBMCs. The clonotype comes from a boy aged 2 to 10 in good health and CMV-seronegative. The CDR3 sequence: CASSISGADTQYF. Here the CDR3 DNA reads TGTGCCAGCAGCATTTCGGGGGCAGATACGCAGTATTTT.